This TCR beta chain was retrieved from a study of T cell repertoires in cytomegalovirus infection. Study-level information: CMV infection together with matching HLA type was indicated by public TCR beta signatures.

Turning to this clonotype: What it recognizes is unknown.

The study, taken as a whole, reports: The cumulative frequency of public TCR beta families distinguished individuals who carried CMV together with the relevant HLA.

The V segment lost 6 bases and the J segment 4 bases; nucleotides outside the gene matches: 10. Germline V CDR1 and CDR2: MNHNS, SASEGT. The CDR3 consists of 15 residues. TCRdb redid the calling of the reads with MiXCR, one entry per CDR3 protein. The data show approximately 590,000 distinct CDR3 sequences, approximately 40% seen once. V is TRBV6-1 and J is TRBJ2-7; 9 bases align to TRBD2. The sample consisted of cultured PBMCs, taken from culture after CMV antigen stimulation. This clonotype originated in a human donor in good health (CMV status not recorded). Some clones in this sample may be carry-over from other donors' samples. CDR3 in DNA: TGTGCCAGCAGCATGCCGGGACTAGCTCTGTACGAGCAGTACTTC. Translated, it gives CASSMPGLALYEQYF.